The subject of this entry is one TCR beta chain. Germline CDR1 is MDHEN and CDR2 is SYDVKM. The CDR3 totals 13 residues. V was cut by 10 bases and J by 5 bases, with 17 bases left in between. This sample is drawn from a study of blood T cell repertoires in COVID-19. As processed by the authors: Reference gene primers were amplified, and this amplification served to estimate nucleated cell counts. The assay was immunoSEQ multiplex PCR, and TCRdb's table has in-frame clones only and misses some. V, J and clone size derive from that table, while D and trimming were established from the DNA sequence. In the table there are about 180,000 clones, approximately 85% of which are singletons.

V and J are TRBV28 and TRBJ1-1; D unresolved. The sample consisted of peripheral blood. This receptor was taken from a human donor with active or convalescent COVID-19. The donor label of this sample is uncertain. This CDR3 is CATEATKRTEAFF. CDR3 coding DNA: TGTGCCACCGAGGCAACCAAGAGGACTGAAGCTTTCTTT. Supplemented by reference TRBV28 and TRBJ1-1, the full variable domain reads DVKVTQSSRYLVKRTGEKVFLECVQDMDHENMFWYRQDPGLGLRLIYFSYDVKMKEKGDIPEGYSVSREKKERFSLILESASTNQTSMYLCATEATKRTEAFFGQGTRLTVV.